Included here is one TCR beta chain sequence, with context. Its antigen is unknown. The sample originates from a study of cytomegalovirus exposure and HLA in healthy donors. A multiplex PCR was run with 60 Vbeta primers and 13 Jbeta primers. Assay: immunoSEQ multiplex PCR; the TCRdb copy retains only in-frame clones and omits some. The repertoire consists of approximately 170,000 clones, with under 85% occurring once and the leading ten covering 3% to 3.5%. This CDR3 region has 17 residues. CDR1 and CDR2 from the germline V gene are SGHAT and FQNNGV. With 3 bases clipped from V and 5 bases from J, the junction kept 11 bases outside the gene matches. Study-wide points: The authors later found TCR association rates varying by HLA locus, with DRB1 most and HLA-C fewest.

Specimen: PBMCs. This clonotype was obtained from a female donor in good health and CMV-seronegative. The J gene is TRBJ1-5, the V gene TRBV11-2, with 9 bases matching TRBD1. CDR3: CASSLLPDRGGDQPQHF. DNA of the CDR3: TGTGCCAGCAGCTTGCTGCCGGACAGGGGCGGGGATCAGCCCCAGCATTTT.